The clone carrying this T cell receptor beta chain was counted a few times. The authors ran a second PCR of roughly 6 to 12 cycles using a sample-barcoded 5' primer and a J-beta primer mix. Every individual sample yielded 2.5 million or more paired-end reads (each containing CDR3). TCRdb re-analysed the 5' RACE reads in MiXCR, keeping a single row per CDR3 protein. The sample gives about 840,000 distinct CDR3 sequences, 25% to 30% of which show up once; roughly 10% is in the top ten. The data were obtained in a study of blood T cells in healthy people across ages. The V gene end was trimmed by 3 bases and the J gene end by 3 bases; junction bases not matched to a gene: 3. Germline assignment: CDR1 SGDLS and CDR2 YYNGEE. The CDR3 totals 15 residues. The same specimen was also included in a second study, on T cells of mothers and their children.

Sequencing was carried out using blood. The clonotype comes from a woman in her 40s in good health. This chain uses TRBV9 with TRBJ2-1, with TRBD2 matching over 10 bases. The DNA for the CDR3 is TGTGCCAGCAGCGGTAGCGGGGGGATCTACAATGAGCAGTTCTTC. Translation: CASSGSGGIYNEQFF.